This is a list of T cell receptor beta chains from one sample in a study of regulatory T cells in long-lasting Graves disease. TCRdb analysed the multiplex PCR reads with MiXCR anew, one entry per CDR3 protein. The data hold roughly 500,000 distinct CDR3 sequences, with 20% to 25% observed a single time. Material: peripheral blood mononuclear cells (PBMCs), obtained when the disease was refractory, from a patient treated with antithyroid drugs. These receptors all stem from a female donor with Graves disease. The CDR3 runs from the conserved cysteine through the conserved F or W. Each record gives: V gene, D gene, clone size, J gene, CDR3 DNA, CDR3 protein. The D gene is left open where the match is weak. Not every row has a clone size; where given, it reads once, few, many or a size class.

v_call: TRBV30; d_call: -; clone_size: -; j_call: TRBJ1-1; cdr3_nt: TGTGCCTGGACTTTACACCCGAACACTGAAGCTTTCTTT; cdr3_aa: CAWTLHPNTEAFF
v_call: TRBV4-1; d_call: -; clone_size: many; j_call: TRBJ1-2; cdr3_nt: TGCGCCAGCAGCCAAGACACCAGTTGGAGCTACACCTTC; cdr3_aa: CASSQDTSWSYTF
v_call: TRBV2; d_call: TRBD2; clone_size: many; j_call: TRBJ2-5; cdr3_nt: TGTGCCAGCAGTGACGGACTAGCGGGAAATCAAGAGACCCAGTACTTC; cdr3_aa: CASSDGLAGNQETQYF
v_call: TRBV6-1; d_call: -; clone_size: many; j_call: TRBJ2-7; cdr3_nt: TGTGCCAGCAGAGGAAATGACCTCCCTCCCAACTACGAGCAGTACTTC; cdr3_aa: CASRGNDLPPNYEQYF
v_call: TRBV15; d_call: TRBD1; clone_size: few; j_call: TRBJ2-5; cdr3_nt: TGTGCCACCAGTAGAAAACAGGGGGATTCGGAGACCCAGTACTTC; cdr3_aa: CATSRKQGDSETQYF
v_call: TRBV20-1; d_call: TRBD2; clone_size: many; j_call: TRBJ2-3; cdr3_nt: TGCAGTGCCCAGACTAGCGGGACCACAGATACGCAGTATTTT; cdr3_aa: CSAQTSGTTDTQYF
v_call: TRBV6-5; d_call: -; clone_size: many; j_call: TRBJ2-7; cdr3_nt: TGTGCCAGCAGTTACTCAAGGTTCCGGCGGGACAAGACCTACGAGCAGTACTTC; cdr3_aa: CASSYSRFRRDKTYEQYF
v_call: TRBV30; d_call: -; clone_size: few; j_call: TRBJ1-5; cdr3_nt: TGTGCCTGGGATCCAGGGAATTGGGGCAATCAGCCCCAGCATTTT; cdr3_aa: CAWDPGNWGNQPQHF
v_call: TRBV9; d_call: TRBD2; clone_size: -; j_call: TRBJ2-2; cdr3_nt: TGTGCCAGCAGCTCCGGGACTACCAACACCGGGGAGCTGTTTTTT; cdr3_aa: CASSSGTTNTGELFF
v_call: TRBV28; d_call: TRBD1; clone_size: many; j_call: TRBJ2-7; cdr3_nt: TGTGCCAGCAGAATCGGACAGGGTAAGAACGAGCAGTACTTC; cdr3_aa: CASRIGQGKNEQYF
v_call: TRBV4-1; d_call: TRBD1; clone_size: few; j_call: TRBJ1-5; cdr3_nt: TGCGCCAGCAGCCAACTGTGGACAGGGGTTATCAATCAGCCCCAGCATTTT; cdr3_aa: CASSQLWTGVINQPQHF
v_call: TRBV5-1; d_call: -; clone_size: few; j_call: TRBJ2-2; cdr3_nt: TGCGCCAGCAGCCCACTTCGTAACACCGGGGAGCTGTTTTTT; cdr3_aa: CASSPLRNTGELFF
v_call: TRBV20-1; d_call: TRBD2; clone_size: -; j_call: TRBJ2-7; cdr3_nt: TGCAGTGCTGGTAGACTAGCGGGACCCTACGAGCAGTACTTC; cdr3_aa: CSAGRLAGPYEQYF
v_call: TRBV7-9; d_call: -; clone_size: many; j_call: TRBJ1-6; cdr3_nt: TGTGCCAGCAGCTTGGGGGCGCAAAATTCACCCCTCCACTTT; cdr3_aa: CASSLGAQNSPLHF
v_call: TRBV28; d_call: -; clone_size: many; j_call: TRBJ2-5; cdr3_nt: TGTGCCAGCAGCCTGGAGGGGAGCGAGACCCAGTACTTC; cdr3_aa: CASSLEGSETQYF
v_call: TRBV12-3/TRBV12-4; d_call: TRBD1; clone_size: many; j_call: TRBJ2-7; cdr3_nt: TGTGCCAGCAGTCCCCCGGGGACAGGGGGAGGTGAGCAGTACTTC; cdr3_aa: CASSPPGTGGGEQYF
v_call: TRBV20-1; d_call: -; clone_size: few; j_call: TRBJ1-2; cdr3_nt: TGCAGTGCTAGAGGAGCCGCAGTCGGAATCTCCGGCTACACCTTC; cdr3_aa: CSARGAAVGISGYTF
v_call: TRBV27; d_call: -; clone_size: many; j_call: TRBJ2-7; cdr3_nt: TGTGCCAGCAGCACTTTAAACGGGCACTACGAGCAGTACTTC; cdr3_aa: CASSTLNGHYEQYF
v_call: TRBV4-1; d_call: -; clone_size: few; j_call: TRBJ1-2; cdr3_nt: TGCGCCAGCAGCCAAGATTGGCCCAGGGAAAGAGATGGCTACACCTTC; cdr3_aa: CASSQDWPRERDGYTF
v_call: TRBV20-1; d_call: TRBD2; clone_size: many; j_call: TRBJ2-7; cdr3_nt: TGCAGTGCCAGTAGCGGGAGGTTATTCGAGCAGTACTTC; cdr3_aa: CSASSGRLFEQYF
v_call: TRBV13; d_call: -; clone_size: many; j_call: TRBJ2-7; cdr3_nt: TGTGCCAGCAGCTTCCTCCGGGCCGAGCAGTACTTC; cdr3_aa: CASSFLRAEQYF
v_call: TRBV5-1; d_call: -; clone_size: -; j_call: TRBJ2-3; cdr3_nt: TGCGCCAGCAGCGGTACTCGGTCAGATACGCAGTATTTT; cdr3_aa: CASSGTRSDTQYF
v_call: TRBV6-2/TRBV6-3; d_call: TRBD2; clone_size: many; j_call: TRBJ2-2; cdr3_nt: TGTGCCAGCAGTTACGGCCTTACCCGCGGGAGGAAGTCCGGGGAGCTGTTTTTT; cdr3_aa: CASSYGLTRGRKSGELFF
v_call: TRBV7-2; d_call: -; clone_size: -; j_call: TRBJ1-1; cdr3_nt: TGTGCCAGCAGCTTGTCCGTGGGGATAGGCGAGGGCACTGAAGCTTTCTTT; cdr3_aa: CASSLSVGIGEGTEAFF
v_call: TRBV7-9; d_call: TRBD1; clone_size: many; j_call: TRBJ2-5; cdr3_nt: TGTGCCAGCAGCTCCGGACAGGGGTTCGGAGAGACCCAGTACTTC; cdr3_aa: CASSSGQGFGETQYF
v_call: TRBV7-2; d_call: TRBD1; clone_size: many; j_call: TRBJ1-2; cdr3_nt: TGTGCCAGCATCGGAGGGGTGGACAGGGCCTATGGCTACACCTTC; cdr3_aa: CASIGGVDRAYGYTF
v_call: TRBV4-1; d_call: -; clone_size: -; j_call: TRBJ2-5; cdr3_nt: TGCGCCAGCAGCCCCGCCCCGAACAGACAAGAGACCCAGTACTTC; cdr3_aa: CASSPAPNRQETQYF
v_call: TRBV11-2; d_call: -; clone_size: many; j_call: TRBJ2-7; cdr3_nt: TGTGCCAGCAGCTTAGTCGAGCAGTACTTC; cdr3_aa: CASSLVEQYF
v_call: TRBV5-1; d_call: TRBD1; clone_size: -; j_call: TRBJ1-1; cdr3_nt: TGCGCCAGCAGCTCGCGGGTTCAGGGGGCAAACACTGAAGCTTTCTTT; cdr3_aa: CASSSRVQGANTEAFF
v_call: TRBV19; d_call: -; clone_size: -; j_call: TRBJ1-5; cdr3_nt: TGTGCCAGTAGTCCGCAGGTGTATAGCAATCAGCCCCAGCATTTT; cdr3_aa: CASSPQVYSNQPQHF
v_call: TRBV10-3; d_call: -; clone_size: once; j_call: TRBJ2-3; cdr3_nt: TGTGCCACCACCGAGCAAGGAGTACTAACAGATACGCAGTATTTT; cdr3_aa: CATTEQGVLTDTQYF
v_call: TRBV7-9; d_call: -; clone_size: -; j_call: TRBJ2-7; cdr3_nt: TGTGCCAGCAGCCCGACTACCTACTACGAGCAGTACTTC; cdr3_aa: CASSPTTYYEQYF
v_call: TRBV7-9; d_call: -; clone_size: few; j_call: TRBJ2-7; cdr3_nt: TGTGCCAGCAGCGGACACGAGCAGTACTTC; cdr3_aa: CASSGHEQYF
v_call: TRBV9; d_call: -; clone_size: many; j_call: TRBJ1-1; cdr3_nt: TGTGCCAGCAGCGTACAGGGGAACACTGAAGCTTTCTTT; cdr3_aa: CASSVQGNTEAFF
v_call: TRBV28; d_call: -; clone_size: many; j_call: TRBJ2-7; cdr3_nt: TGTGCCAGCAGTTTATCAGAGTGGGAGTTTTCCTACGAGCAGTACTTC; cdr3_aa: CASSLSEWEFSYEQYF
v_call: TRBV27; d_call: TRBD2; clone_size: once; j_call: TRBJ2-1; cdr3_nt: TGTGCCAGCAGTTCAGCCGGGACTAGCGGGAGCATATGGCGGAATGAGCAGTTCTTC; cdr3_aa: CASSSAGTSGSIWRNEQFF
v_call: TRBV5-5; d_call: -; clone_size: -; j_call: TRBJ2-7; cdr3_nt: TGTGCCAGCAGCCCCGGGGGACAGTACTACGAGCAGTACTTC; cdr3_aa: CASSPGGQYYEQYF
v_call: TRBV12-3/TRBV12-4; d_call: -; clone_size: many; j_call: TRBJ1-3; cdr3_nt: TGTGCCAGCAGTTTACGATGGTTCCCCTCGCCCGGCTCTGGAAACACCATATATTTT; cdr3_aa: CASSLRWFPSPGSGNTIYF
v_call: TRBV7-3; d_call: TRBD2; clone_size: many; j_call: TRBJ2-7; cdr3_nt: TGTGCCAGCAGTTCCTTGACTAGCAGCGAGCAGTACTTC; cdr3_aa: CASSSLTSSEQYF
v_call: TRBV29-1; d_call: TRBD1; clone_size: many; j_call: TRBJ1-2; cdr3_nt: TGCAGCGTTGAAGGAAAGGGGGCGCTAAATGGCTACACCTTC; cdr3_aa: CSVEGKGALNGYTF
v_call: TRBV10-2; d_call: TRBD1; clone_size: -; j_call: TRBJ1-1; cdr3_nt: TGCGCCAGCAGTGGAGGCTCCGGGACAGGGCGAACTGAAGCTTTCTTT; cdr3_aa: CASSGGSGTGRTEAFF
v_call: TRBV28; d_call: TRBD1; clone_size: many; j_call: TRBJ2-6; cdr3_nt: TGTGCCAGCAGTGAGGAGACAGGGGGCGCTGGGGCCAACGTCCTGACTTTC; cdr3_aa: CASSEETGGAGANVLTF
v_call: TRBV18; d_call: -; clone_size: few; j_call: TRBJ1-3; cdr3_nt: TGTGCCAGCTCACCACTCCAGACAGTATCGGGAAACACCATATATTTT; cdr3_aa: CASSPLQTVSGNTIYF
v_call: TRBV2; d_call: -; clone_size: many; j_call: TRBJ2-5; cdr3_nt: TGTGCCAGCAGTCGGACCCAAGAGACCCAGTACTTC; cdr3_aa: CASSRTQETQYF
v_call: TRBV20-1; d_call: TRBD2; clone_size: few; j_call: TRBJ2-7; cdr3_nt: TGCAGTGCTAGAGATCAGGCGGGAGCGGTCTACGAGCAGTACTTC; cdr3_aa: CSARDQAGAVYEQYF
v_call: TRBV6-1; d_call: TRBD1; clone_size: many; j_call: TRBJ1-2; cdr3_nt: TGTGCCAGCAGTCCCAGGGGGGGGGTTGGCTACACCTTC; cdr3_aa: CASSPRGGVGYTF
v_call: TRBV20-1; d_call: -; clone_size: many; j_call: TRBJ2-2; cdr3_nt: TGCAGTGCTAGAAATTTGTCAGGGCTGAACACCGGGGAGCTGTTTTTT; cdr3_aa: CSARNLSGLNTGELFF
v_call: TRBV28; d_call: -; clone_size: -; j_call: TRBJ2-7; cdr3_nt: TGTGCCAGCAGGACCCTGGGACCGGAGGGCCTTACCTACGAGCAGTACTTC; cdr3_aa: CASRTLGPEGLTYEQYF
v_call: TRBV27; d_call: -; clone_size: -; j_call: TRBJ2-1; cdr3_nt: TGTGCCAGCAGTGTTAGGACCCCGGAGTGGGGCGATGAGCAGTTCTTC; cdr3_aa: CASSVRTPEWGDEQFF
v_call: TRBV7-8; d_call: -; clone_size: -; j_call: TRBJ2-3; cdr3_nt: TGTGCCAGCAGCCAAACGGGGTCCACAGATACGCAGTATTTT; cdr3_aa: CASSQTGSTDTQYF